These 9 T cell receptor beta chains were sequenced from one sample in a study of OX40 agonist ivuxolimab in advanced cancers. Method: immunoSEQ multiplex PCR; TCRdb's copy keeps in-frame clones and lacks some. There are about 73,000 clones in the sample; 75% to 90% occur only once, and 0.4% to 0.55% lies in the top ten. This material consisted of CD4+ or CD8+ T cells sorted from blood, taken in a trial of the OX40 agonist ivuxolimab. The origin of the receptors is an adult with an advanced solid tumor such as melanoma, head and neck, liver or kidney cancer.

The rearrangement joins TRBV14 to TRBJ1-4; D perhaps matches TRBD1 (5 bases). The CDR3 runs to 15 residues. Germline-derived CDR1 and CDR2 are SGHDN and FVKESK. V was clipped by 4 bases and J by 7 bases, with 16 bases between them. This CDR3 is CASSPGTVGGEKLFF. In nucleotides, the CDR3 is TGTGCCAGCAGCCCCGGGACCGTTGGGGGTGAAAAACTGTTTTTT.

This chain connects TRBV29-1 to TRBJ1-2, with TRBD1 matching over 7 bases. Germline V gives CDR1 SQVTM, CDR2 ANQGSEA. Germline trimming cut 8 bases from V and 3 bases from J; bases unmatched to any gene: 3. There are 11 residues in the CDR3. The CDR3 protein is CSLGTDYGYTF. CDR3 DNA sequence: TGCAGCCTGGGGACAGACTATGGCTACACCTTC.

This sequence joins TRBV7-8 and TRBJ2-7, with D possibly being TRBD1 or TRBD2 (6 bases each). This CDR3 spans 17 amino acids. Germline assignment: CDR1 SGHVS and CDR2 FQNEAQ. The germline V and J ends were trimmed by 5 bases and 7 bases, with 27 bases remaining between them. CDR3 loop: CASSLEARGTRSFEQYF. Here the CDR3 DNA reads TGTGCCAGCAGCCTAGAGGCCCGGGGGACACGGTCGTTTGAGCAGTACTTC.

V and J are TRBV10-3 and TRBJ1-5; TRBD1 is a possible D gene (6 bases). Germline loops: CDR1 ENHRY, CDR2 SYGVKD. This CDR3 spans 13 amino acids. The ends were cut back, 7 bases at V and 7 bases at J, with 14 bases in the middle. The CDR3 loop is CAITGTLVQPQHF. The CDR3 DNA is TGTGCCATCACAGGGACACTCGTCCAGCCCCAGCATTTT.

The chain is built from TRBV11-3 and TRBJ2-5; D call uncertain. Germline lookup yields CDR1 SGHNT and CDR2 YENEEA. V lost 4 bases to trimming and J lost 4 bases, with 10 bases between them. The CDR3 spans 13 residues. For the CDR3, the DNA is TGTGCCAGCAGCTCAAGGTGGTTAGAGACCCAGTACTTC. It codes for CASSSRWLETQYF.

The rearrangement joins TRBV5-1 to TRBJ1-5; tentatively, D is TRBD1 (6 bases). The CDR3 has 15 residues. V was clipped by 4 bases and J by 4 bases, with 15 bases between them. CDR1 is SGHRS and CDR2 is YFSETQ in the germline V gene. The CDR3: CASSPAPGTNQPQHF. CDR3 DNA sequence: TGCGCCAGCAGCCCCGCCCCAGGGACAAATCAGCCCCAGCATTTT.

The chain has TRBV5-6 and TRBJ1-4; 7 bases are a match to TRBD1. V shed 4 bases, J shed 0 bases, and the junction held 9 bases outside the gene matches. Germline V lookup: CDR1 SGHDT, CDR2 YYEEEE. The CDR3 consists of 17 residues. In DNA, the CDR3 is TGTGCCAGCAGCCCGACAGGGAGGATGGCAACTAATGAAAAACTGTTTTTT. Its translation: CASSPTGRMATNEKLFF.

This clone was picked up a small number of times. CDR3 sequence: CASSESGRGSADTQYF. CDR3 sequence (DNA): TGTGCCAGCAGTGAATCCGGGAGGGGGAGCGCAGATACGCAGTATTTT. The genes are TRBV25-1 and TRBJ2-3; 8 bases map to TRBD2. The CDR3 has 16 residues. The germline V gene has CDR1 MGHDK and CDR2 SYGVNS. Trimming cost V 1 base and J 4 bases; bases outside gene matches: 7.

The DNA for the CDR3 is TGTGCCAGCACCGATGGGACCCCCCCTATCGAGCAGTACTTC. Translated, it gives CASTDGTPPIEQYF. The V and J genes are TRBV2 and TRBJ2-7; the D call may be TRBD1 or TRBD2 (5 bases each). The CDR3 contains 14 residues. The V gene lost 7 bases and the J gene lost 6 bases, with 19 bases spanning the gap. Germline CDR1 SNHLY, CDR2 FYNNEI.